This TCR beta chain was sequenced for a study of cytomegalovirus exposure and HLA in healthy donors. The wider study: The 120 or so validation repertoires used the same platform as the 550 to 700 first-cohort repertoires (as reported by a later analysis).

Study outcomes and limitations: Researchers counted roughly 150 TCR beta chains as cytomegalovirus-associated. Most TCR sequences were rare, but some public TCRs occurred in many donors. A classifier reportedly called cytomegalovirus status with high sensitivity and specificity.

V dropped 0 bases and J dropped 6 bases, with 11 bases sitting between them. Germline CDR1 and CDR2: SQVTM and ANQGSEA. This CDR3 spans 14 amino acids. Profiled with immunoSEQ multiplex PCR; TCRdb holds only in-frame clones, not every one. There are some 160,000 clones in the sample; roughly 91% occur only once, and almost 3% lies in the top ten. Of note for this clone: Its target is not known.

The clonotype comes from a man younger than 35 in good health and CMV-seronegative. The J gene is TRBJ1-4, the V gene TRBV29-1; D is ambiguous. The material sequenced was PBMCs. CDR3 amino acids: CSVEDNLSDEKLFF. CDR3 sequence (DNA): TGCAGCGTTGAAGATAACCTATCGGATGAAAAACTGTTTTTT.